This TCR beta chain was sequenced in a study of a mutant IDH1 vaccine in newly diagnosed glioma. Time point specified: week 5, during vaccination. In the vaccine, a single dose held 300 ug of the mutant IDH1 20-mer peptide, along with topical imiquimod. In regard to this clone: What it binds is unknown.

This CDR3 has 14 amino acids. Trimming at V came to 2 bases and at J to 4 bases, leaving 2 bases not matched to a gene. Germline-derived CDR1 and CDR2 are MDHEN and SYDVKM. Clones were sequenced by immunoSEQ multiplex PCR, and TCRdb holds only the in-frame ones, with some missing. Of about 60,000 clones listed, about 81% are singletons. Sample: PBMCs, taken from a glioma patient whose treatment included an IDH1 peptide vaccine. The receptor was isolated from a woman aged 45-59 years with glioma. The chain joins TRBV28 to TRBJ2-7; TRBD2 agrees at 10 bases. The CDR3 is CASSLGTSEYEQYF. The CDR3 DNA reads as TGTGCCAGCAGTTTAGGGACTAGCGAGTACGAGCAGTACTTC. Full variable domain (missing parts from reference TRBV28 and TRBJ2-7): DVKVTQSSRYLVKRTGEKVFLECVQDMDHENMFWYRQDPGLGLRLIYFSYDVKMKEKGDIPEGYSVSREKKERFSLILESASTNQTSMYLCASSLGTSEYEQYFGPGTRLTVT.